This record covers a single TCR beta chain. Antigen unknown. V gave up 5 bases and J gave up 1 base, with 12 bases separating them. The CDR3 contains 14 residues. In germline, CDR1 is SGHRS, CDR2 YFSETQ. This specimen comes from a study of T cells after yellow fever vaccination. Study-wide background: Libraries from low-cell-number fractions were prepared with the SMART-Seq v4 Ultra Low Input RNA kit. Regarding the study as a whole: Clonotypes shared by both compartments, CD4 and CD8, made up a small share. Once the booster was given, most primary-vaccination clones reappeared, at more than 95% for CD4 and more than 85% for CD8.

TCRdb reprocessed the 5' RACE reads with MiXCR, giving one entry per CDR3 protein. Of 450,000 to 600,000 distinct CDR3 sequences listed, roughly 13% were seen once; the top ten hold about 14%. The source material was PBMCs, sampled on the day of the yellow fever booster vaccination. This clonotype was sampled from a man aged 25-45 years who received the YFV17D yellow fever vaccine. The chain links TRBV5-1 to TRBJ1-1; D is uncertain. The CDR3 region has the DNA TGCGCCAGCAGAGCCCTTACACAGAACACTGAAGCTTTCTTT. Protein product: CASRALTQNTEAFF.